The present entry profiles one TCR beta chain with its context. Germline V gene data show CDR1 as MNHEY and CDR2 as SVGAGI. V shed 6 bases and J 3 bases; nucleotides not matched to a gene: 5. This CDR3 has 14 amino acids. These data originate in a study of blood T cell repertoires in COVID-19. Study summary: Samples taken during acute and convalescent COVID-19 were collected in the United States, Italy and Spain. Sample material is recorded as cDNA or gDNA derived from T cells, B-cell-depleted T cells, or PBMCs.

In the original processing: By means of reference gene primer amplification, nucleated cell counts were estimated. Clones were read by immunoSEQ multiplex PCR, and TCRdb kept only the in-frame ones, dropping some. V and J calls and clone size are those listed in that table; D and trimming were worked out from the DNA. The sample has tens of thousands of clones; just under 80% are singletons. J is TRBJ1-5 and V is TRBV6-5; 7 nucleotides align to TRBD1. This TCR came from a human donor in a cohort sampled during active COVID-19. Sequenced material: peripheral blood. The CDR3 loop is CASRSGQHNQPQHF. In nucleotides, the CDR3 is TGTGCCAGCAGATCGGGACAGCACAATCAGCCCCAGCATTTT.